Listed here are 28 T cell receptor beta chains from one sample, sequenced in a study of neurological immune-mediated disorders. TCRdb used MiXCR to reprocess the 5' RACE reads, holding one entry per CDR3 protein. The profile shows around 70,000 distinct CDR3 sequences, about 5.1% of them singletons. The sequencing input was PBMCs. Receptors originate from a woman aged 65 to 85 with multiple sclerosis.

This clonotype was found many times. CDR3 loop: CASSSEGYSNQPQHF. CDR3 bases: TGCGCCAGCAGCAGTGAAGGTTATAGCAATCAGCCCCAGCATTTT. This chain links TRBV5-1 with TRBJ1-5; D unresolved. CDR3 length equals 15 residues. Germline V gene data show CDR1 as SGHRS and CDR2 as YFSETQ. V dropped 4 bases and J dropped 0 bases, with 11 bases sitting between them.

Ten or more counts support this clonotype. The chain has TRBV5-5 and TRBJ1-6, with 7 bases aligning to TRBD1. The CDR3 runs 14 residues. The V and J ends lost 3 bases and 10 bases, in that order; junction bases with no gene match: 7. The germline V gene has CDR1 SGHKS and CDR2 YYEKEE (reference sequence). In nucleotides, the CDR3 is TGTGCCAGCAGCTATCAAACAGGGGTCTCACCCCTCCACTTT. Protein: CASSYQTGVSPLHF. Full variable domain (outside the CDR3, taken from reference TRBV5-5 and TRBJ1-6): DAGVTQSPTHLIKTRGQQVTLRCSPISGHKSVSWYQQVLGQGPQFIFQYYEKEERGRGNFPDRFSARQFPNYSSELNVNALLLGDSALYLCASSYQTGVSPLHFGNGTRLTVT.

This chain links TRBV7-6 with TRBJ2-2; TRBD2 aligns across 9 bases. V dropped 6 bases and J dropped 3; count of bases not matched to a gene: 8. The CDR3 totals 16 residues. The germline CDR1 and CDR2 sequences are SGHVS and FNYEAQ. CDR3 protein: CASRGGAGGYTGELFF. The CDR3 nucleotides read TGTGCCAGCAGGGGGGGAGCGGGAGGCTACACCGGGGAGCTGTTTTTT.

This clonotype showed up many times. The V and J genes are TRBV20-1 and TRBJ2-7; 9 nucleotides line up with TRBD1. This CDR3 contains 13 residues. Per the germline V gene, CDR1 is DFQATT and CDR2 is SNEGSKA (reference sequence). The V segment lost 6 bases and the J segment 3 bases; nucleotides outside the gene matches: 6. CDR3 sequence reads: CSAGTGKLYEQYF. The CDR3 DNA is TGCAGTGCCGGGACAGGGAAACTCTACGAGCAGTACTTC.

This clonotype ranks as medium-sized. The chain uses TRBV10-3 and TRBJ1-1; D is uncertain. In germline, CDR1 is ENHRY, CDR2 SYGVKD. V dropped 3 bases and J dropped 5 bases, with 16 bases sitting between them. CDR3 length equals 15 residues. The CDR3 reads CAISDRIDPGTEAFF. The CDR3 nucleotides are TGTGCCATCAGTGATAGGATCGACCCGGGGACTGAAGCTTTCTTT.

This clonotype has at least ten counts. The chain carries TRBV7-9 and TRBJ2-3; TRBD2 aligns across 8 bases. The CDR3 consists of 17 residues. Per the germline V gene, CDR1 is SEHNR and CDR2 is FQNEAQ (reference sequence). Trimming cost V 5 bases and J 4 bases; bases outside gene matches: 14. The CDR3 spells CASSGASSGYSSDTQYF. The CDR3 nucleotides are TGTGCCAGCAGCGGCGCCTCTAGCGGGTACTCTTCAGATACGCAGTATTTT.

Only a few counts were recorded for this clonotype. J is TRBJ2-4 and V is TRBV29-1, with unresolved D. This CDR3 has 13 amino acids. V lost 1 base to trimming and J lost 5 bases, with 9 bases between them. Germline CDR1 is SQVTM and CDR2 is ANQGSEA. CDR3 sequence (DNA): TGCAGCGTTGAAGCGGGTCCCCAAAACATTCAGTACTTC. Translation: CSVEAGPQNIQYF. Using reference TRBV29-1 and TRBJ2-4 for the parts outside the CDR3, the full variable domain is SAVISQKPSRDICQRGTSLTIQCQVDSQVTMMFWYRQQPGQSLTLIATANQGSEATYESGFVIDKFPISRPNLTFSTLTVSNMSPEDSSIYLCSVEAGPQNIQYFGAGTRLSVL.

This chain links TRBV7-8 with TRBJ2-4, with 10 bases fitting TRBD2. This CDR3 region has 14 residues. From germline, CDR1 is SGHVS and CDR2 FQNEAQ. V lost 0 bases to trimming and J lost 7 bases; unmatched junction nucleotides: 0. CDR3 nucleotides: TGTGCCAGCAGCTTAGCAGCGGGGGGGAACATTCAGTACTTC. Translated, it gives CASSLAAGGNIQYF.

This clonotype was seen at least ten times. The chain employs TRBV7-3 and TRBJ2-1; tentatively, D is TRBD2 (5 bases). Germline V gene data show CDR1 as SGHTA and CDR2 as FQGTGA. V was cut by 4 bases and J by 10 bases, with 17 bases left in between. This CDR3 has 14 residues. The CDR3, as DNA: TGTGCCAGCAGCTCGGACTCCTCGGCCCAGGAGCAGTTCTTC. Translation gives CASSSDSSAQEQFF.

This clonotype was counted ten times or more. The J gene is TRBJ2-6, the V gene TRBV4-1, with a possible D match to TRBD1 (5 bases). CDR3 length: 19 residues. V lost 0 bases and J 0 bases, leaving 15 bases between the germline ends. The germline V gene encodes CDR1 MGHRA and CDR2 YSYEKL. Written as DNA, the CDR3 is TGCGCCAGCAGCCAAGATGGGGCAGGGTTGTTCTCTGGGGCCAACGTCCTGACTTTC. Translated, it gives CASSQDGAGLFSGANVLTF.

This clonotype appeared many times. This chain links TRBV4-1 with TRBJ2-7, with D possibly matching TRBD1 (7 bases). The CDR3 is 16 amino acids. Germline values: CDR1 MGHRA, CDR2 YSYEKL. V shed 1 base and J shed 5 bases, with 18 bases lying between them. CDR3 sequence: CASSQAPRGALHEQYF. The CDR3 DNA is TGCGCCAGCAGCCAAGCCCCCAGGGGGGCCCTACACGAGCAGTACTTC.

This clonotype appeared many times. The V gene is TRBV10-2, the J gene TRBJ1-5, with D tentatively TRBD1 (5 bases). In germline, CDR1 is WSHSY, CDR2 SAAADI. V was shortened by 0 bases and J by 0 bases, with 6 bases between the two germline ends. The CDR3 is 15 amino acids. CDR3 protein: CASSESGGSNQPQHF. The CDR3 DNA sequence: TGCGCCAGCAGTGAGTCCGGGGGTAGCAATCAGCCCCAGCATTTT.

The chain employs TRBV5-1 and TRBJ2-4; D assignment may be TRBD1 or TRBD2 (5 bases each). The germline V gene encodes CDR1 SGHRS and CDR2 YFSETQ. This CDR3 comprises 13 residues. Between the trimmed V and J ends, which lost 3 bases and 8 bases, there was a span of 12 bases. The chain's CDR3 is CASSSTGRDIQYF. In DNA form, the CDR3 reads TGCGCCAGCAGCTCGACGGGACGGGACATTCAGTACTTC. Drawing the rest from reference TRBV5-1 and TRBJ2-4, the complete variable domain is KAGVTQTPRYLIKTRGQQVTLSCSPISGHRSVSWYQQTPGQGLQFLFEYFSETQRNKGNFPGRFSGRQFSNSRSEMNVSTLELGDSALYLCASSSTGRDIQYFGAGTRLSVL.

This clonotype was seen a few times. The chain recombines TRBV18 with TRBJ2-7; a possible D gene is TRBD1 (6 bases). The V end was cut by 5 bases, the J end by 5 bases, with 22 bases between. CDR3 length: 16 amino acids. Germline V gives CDR1 KGHSH, CDR2 LQKENI. CDR3 in amino acids: CASSASRGPGGNEQYF. For the CDR3, the DNA is TGTGCCAGCTCAGCCAGCAGGGGCCCCGGAGGCAACGAGCAGTACTTC.

This clonotype was found many times. The genes are TRBV7-2 and TRBJ2-7; the match to TRBD2 covers 8 bases. The junction had 10 bases not matched to a gene; V was cut back by 5 bases and J by 10 bases. This CDR3 is built from 13 residues. Germline V gives CDR1 SGHTA, CDR2 FQGNSA. The CDR3 region has the DNA TGTGCCAGCAGCCCATCCGGGACTAGTTCTCAGTACTTC. This sequence encodes CASSPSGTSSQYF.

This clonotype was observed many times. The chain uses TRBV3-1 and TRBJ2-1, with a tentative D call TRBD1 (6 bases). The CDR3 is 13 residues long. CDR1 and CDR2 (germline): LGHDT, YNNKEL (reference sequence). Trimming shortened V by 1 base and J by 10 bases, and 11 bases separated the two germline ends. The chain's CDR3 is CASSQAGVGEQFF. Here the CDR3 DNA reads TGTGCCAGCAGCCAAGCAGGGGTAGGGGAGCAGTTCTTC.

This clonotype was detected ten times or more. This chain connects TRBV3-1 to TRBJ1-3; D remains ambiguous. V was shortened by 0 bases and J by 0 bases, with 12 bases between the two germline ends. The CDR3 loop spans 17 amino acids. CDR1 and CDR2 (germline): LGHDT, YNNKEL (reference sequence). CDR3 sequence reads: CASSQDYGPNSGNTIYF. CDR3 DNA: TGTGCCAGCAGCCAAGACTACGGACCGAACTCTGGAAACACCATATATTTT.

This clonotype was observed at least ten times. The J gene is TRBJ2-7, the V gene TRBV5-6; 9 bases fit TRBD2. The CDR3 is 15 amino acids. Trimming removed 4 bases from V and 6 bases from J; junction bases left unmatched: 11. Per the germline V gene, CDR1 is SGHDT and CDR2 is YYEEEE. CDR3 sequence: CASSPRLAGRGEQYF. CDR3 nucleotides: TGTGCCAGCAGCCCTCGGCTAGCGGGACGGGGCGAGCAGTACTTC.

This clonotype was picked up a small number of times. The chain couples TRBV5-6 to TRBJ2-7, with D possibly TRBD1 on 7 matching bases. The V end was cut by 1 base, the J end by 3 bases, with 17 bases between. There are 16 residues in the CDR3. Germline V CDR1 and CDR2: SGHDT, YYEEEE. For the CDR3, the DNA is TGTGCCAGCAGCTTGCCAGGGGGGATTCTTCTCTACGAGCAGTACTTC. As protein: CASSLPGGILLYEQYF.

The chain has TRBV9 and TRBJ2-2; 10 bases are shared with TRBD2. The CDR3 is 15 residues long. Germline values: CDR1 SGDLS, CDR2 YYNGEE. Germline trimming cut 5 bases from V and 6 bases from J; bases unmatched to any gene: 7. The CDR3 DNA reads TGTGCCAGCAGGATGGGACTAGCGAGCGCCGGGGAGCTGTTTTTT. Protein: CASRMGLASAGELFF.

This clonotype was recorded a few times. This chain uses TRBV20-1 with TRBJ1-1; D is unresolved. Germline CDR1 reads DFQATT; CDR2 reads SNEGSKA (reference sequence). The CDR3 runs to 14 residues. Deletions cut 1 base from V and 1 base from J, with 10 bases between. The CDR3 spells CSARGLMSNTEAFF. In DNA, the CDR3 is TGCAGTGCTAGAGGTCTTATGTCGAACACTGAAGCTTTCTTT.

Ten or more counts support this clonotype. The chain links TRBV29-1 to TRBJ1-1; no clear D. V shed 3 bases and J shed 7 bases, with 9 bases lying between them. The CDR3 has 11 amino acids. Germline V gene lookup returns CDR1 SQVTM and CDR2 ANQGSEA. CDR3 residues: CSVESRFEAFF. The CDR3, as DNA: TGCAGCGTTGAGTCGAGATTTGAAGCTTTCTTT. The whole variable domain, filled in from reference TRBV29-1 and TRBJ1-1, reads SAVISQKPSRDICQRGTSLTIQCQVDSQVTMMFWYRQQPGQSLTLIATANQGSEATYESGFVIDKFPISRPNLTFSTLTVSNMSPEDSSIYLCSVESRFEAFFGQGTRLTVV.

In this sample, this clonotype turned up many times. V usage is TRBV5-1 and J usage is TRBJ1-2; 9 nucleotides line up with TRBD1. The CDR3 spans 14 residues. CDR1 and CDR2 from the germline V gene are SGHRS and YFSETQ. V gave up 0 bases and J gave up 8 bases; unmatched junction bases: 5. CDR3: CASSLAQGARGYTF. CDR3 bases: TGCGCCAGCAGCTTGGCACAGGGGGCGCGGGGCTACACCTTC.

This rearrangement joins TRBV6-2 or TRBV6-3 to TRBJ2-3, with 7 nucleotides matching TRBD2. With 4 bases clipped from V and 1 base from J, the junction kept 8 bases outside the gene matches. The germline V gene has CDR1 MNHEY and CDR2 SVGEGT. The CDR3 length is 16 residues. The CDR3 loop is CASSSWGLQGTDTQYF. For the CDR3, the DNA is TGTGCCAGCAGTTCATGGGGACTACAGGGCACAGATACGCAGTATTTT.

This clonotype has at least ten counts. V and J are TRBV4-3 and TRBJ1-4, with a possible D match to TRBD1 (5 bases). V lost 1 base to trimming and J lost 7 bases, with 7 bases between them. CDR3 length equals 13 residues. Germline CDR1 LGHNA, CDR2 YSLEER. In DNA, the CDR3 is TGCGCCAGCAGCCAAGGTGGGGGTGAAAAACTGTTTTTT. This translates into CASSQGGGEKLFF.

This clonotype was found many times. V is TRBV20-1 and J is TRBJ2-1, with 8 bases aligning to TRBD2. Per the germline V gene, CDR1 is DFQATT and CDR2 is SNEGSKA (reference sequence). This CDR3 is built from 14 residues. Germline trimming cut 3 bases from V and 5 bases from J; bases unmatched to any gene: 6. The CDR3 DNA reads TGCAGTGCTAGTCGTAGCGGGATCAACAATGAGCAGTTCTTC. Its translation: CSASRSGINNEQFF.

Ten or more counts support this clonotype. The chain combines TRBV20-1 with TRBJ2-3; tentatively, D is TRBD2 (7 bases). The CDR3 length is 17 residues. V was clipped by 4 bases and J by 6 bases, with 26 bases between them. Germline assignment: CDR1 DFQATT and CDR2 SNEGSKA (reference sequence). CDR3 residues: CSAKEGEGQMGPDTQYF. The CDR3 nucleotides are TGCAGTGCTAAGGAGGGGGAGGGCCAAATGGGTCCGGATACGCAGTATTTT.

There are many counts of this clonotype. The DNA for the CDR3 is TGTGCCAGCAGCCCCTCTGGAAACACCATATATTTT. Residues: CASSPSGNTIYF. The chain carries TRBV3-1 and TRBJ1-3; D ambiguous. This CDR3 comprises 12 residues. CDR1 and CDR2 from the germline V gene are LGHDT and YNNKEL (reference sequence). V lost 4 bases, J lost 0 bases, and 1 base lay in between.